This TCR beta chain derives from a study of graft-versus-host responses after intestinal transplantation. Notes on the study in general: Peak circulating GvH clone levels tracked with early post-transplant HvG declines.

With regard to this clone: What it recognizes is unknown.

Data came from immunoSEQ multiplex PCR; TCRdb stores just in-frame clones and leaves some out. The sample shows roughly 100,000 clones, about 90% of them seen only once. Germline CDR1 is ENHRY and CDR2 is SYGVKD. There are 14 residues in the CDR3. Trimming took 4 bases from V and 3 from J, leaving 13 bases between them. This TCR derives from a human donor who received an intestinal transplant. The chain links TRBV10-3 to TRBJ2-7, with D perhaps TRBD1 (6 bases). The source was unstimulated CD4+ T cells sorted from spleen or lymph node cells, collected before intestinal transplant. The CDR3, as DNA: TGTGCCATCAGTGCAGGACAGAAAGGCTACGAGCAGTACTTC. Amino acid sequence: CAISAGQKGYEQYF.